This T cell receptor beta chain derives from a study of type 1 regulatory T cells. Looking at the study overall: An in vitro protocol generated T-allo10, a Tr1-enriched, alloantigen-specific CD4 T cell product.

A remark on this clonotype: Antigen unknown.

TCRdb called the reads again in MiXCR, with one record for every CDR3 protein. The profile shows about 23,000 distinct CDR3 sequences, around half of them singletons. The length of the CDR3 is 14 residues. CDR1 and CDR2 from the germline V gene are LGHNA and YSLEER. V was trimmed by 0 bases and J by 7 bases, leaving 9 bases between them. The chain recombines TRBV4-3 with TRBJ2-2, with D maybe TRBD1 (5 bases). The specimen was cultured T cells, either the whole culture or a sorted T cell fraction (not recorded which). The sequence was collected from a human donor in good health. For the CDR3, the DNA is TGCGCCAGCAGCCAAGATCAGGGTATCGGGGAGCTGTTTTTT. Translated: CASSQDQGIGELFF.